The entry below gives a single T cell receptor (beta chain) sequence along with its context. Its cognate antigen is unknown. This specimen comes from a study of cytomegalovirus exposure and HLA in healthy donors. Study background: When about 400 donors were genotyped, more than 70% of them were found to fall in the Caucasian-associated ancestry cluster.

Overall study findings and caveats: In an earlier analysis, about 87% or about 30%: the productive usage of most TCR beta V segments.

Amplification used 60 Vbeta primers and 13 Jbeta primers. Profiled with immunoSEQ multiplex PCR; TCRdb holds only in-frame clones, not every one. The top ten clones hold 3.9% of a sample with 120,000 to 150,000 clones, about 80% of them seen once. Germline V gene lookup returns CDR1 SEHNR and CDR2 FQNEAQ (reference sequence). This CDR3 spans 11 amino acids. Trimming stripped 5 bases from V and 4 bases from J, with 6 bases between. This TCR came from a man younger than 35 in good health and CMV-seronegative. The V call is TRBV7-9, the J call TRBJ2-7, with D unresolved. Material: PBMCs. For the CDR3, the DNA is TGTGCCAGCAGCCCCGTGTACGAGCAGTACTTC. Its translation: CASSPVYEQYF.